This T cell receptor beta chain was captured in a study of blood T cell repertoires in COVID-19 (dated by TCRdb to the early 2020s). General notes on the study: Collaborator samples came from the United States, Italy and Spain and covered acute and convalescent phases of COVID-19. The material from the prospective study consisted of cDNA or gDNA derived from T cells, B-cell-depleted T cells, or PBMCs. Subjects who had been exposed to COVID-19, were actively infected with it, or had recovered from it provided the deeply sampled blood TCRbeta repertoires that made up the dataset. The repertoires were made available in a free public database intended to serve as a resource for research on the immune response to SARS-CoV-2. Samples came from the ongoing ImmuneRACE study (first 160 participants) plus 1,254 subjects from 6 global collaborators. The sample metadata nearly always contained a de-identified subject ID, COVID-19 status, age in years and sex. HLA class I and class II types, where available, came from metadata supplied by the sample provider rather than from assay-based typing. Study-wide conclusions, independent of this receptor: The amount of clinical and demographic metadata varied by source and participant and was provided uncurated.

TCRbeta CDR3 regions were amplified from genomic DNA using the immunoSEQ Assay, a bias-controlled multiplex PCR. From the authors' description of their analysis: Nucleated cell counts per sample were estimated from amplification of reference gene primers within the assay. To quantify the absolute abundance of each unique TCRbeta CDR3 rearrangement, sequence reads were collapsed and filtered. For each sample, productive Simpson clonality was calculated by taking the square root of Simpson's diversity index across productive rearrangements. Held by TCRdb, this immuneACCESS table contains in-frame sequences only and omits some clones. Under half of the omission traces to an unresolved V gene where checked; the cause of the rest is unknown. That table is the source of V, J and clone size, and D and trimming were worked out from the DNA. Here the sample has some 150,000 clones; approximately 80% occur a single time. The top ten clones comprise about 38% of the sample.

The CDR3 contains 13 residues, cysteine and phenylalanine counted. Kept here is only the CDR3 DNA, which spans 39 bases and is read in frame from base 1. Between the V and J ends, shortened by 3 bases and 8 bases respectively, the junction contains 14 bases. CDR1 SGHDT and CDR2 YYEEEE are derived from the germline V gene. As for this clone: The specificity of this receptor is unknown. No much larger clone is present one base from it, and per-base qualities are unavailable.

Each collaborating institution followed its own protocols to collect whole blood in K2EDTA tubes. Collaborator samples were shipped for TCRbeta analysis as frozen whole blood, isolated PBMCs, or DNA extracted from either sample type. This TCR came from a human donor in a cohort sampled during active COVID-19. Sequencing used peripheral blood. The V and J genes are TRBV5-6 and TRBJ1-2, with TRBD1 tentatively as D gene (6 bases match). At the DNA level, the sequence is TGTGCCAGCAGCTCCACAGGGCCGGGGGGCTACACCTTC. This sequence encodes CASSSTGPGGYTF.